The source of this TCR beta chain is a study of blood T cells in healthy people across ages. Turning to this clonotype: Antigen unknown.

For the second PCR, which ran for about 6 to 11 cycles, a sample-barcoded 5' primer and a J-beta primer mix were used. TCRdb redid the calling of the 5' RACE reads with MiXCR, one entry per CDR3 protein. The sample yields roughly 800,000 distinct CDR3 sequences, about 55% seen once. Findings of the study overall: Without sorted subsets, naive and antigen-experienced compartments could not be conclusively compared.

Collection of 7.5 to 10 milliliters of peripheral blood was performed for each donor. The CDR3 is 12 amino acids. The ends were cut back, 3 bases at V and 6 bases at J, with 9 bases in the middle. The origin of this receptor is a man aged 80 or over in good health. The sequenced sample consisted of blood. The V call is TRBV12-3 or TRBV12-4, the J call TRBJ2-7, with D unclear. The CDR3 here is CASSLSLGEQYF. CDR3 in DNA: TGTGCCAGCAGTTTGAGTCTAGGCGAGCAGTACTTC.